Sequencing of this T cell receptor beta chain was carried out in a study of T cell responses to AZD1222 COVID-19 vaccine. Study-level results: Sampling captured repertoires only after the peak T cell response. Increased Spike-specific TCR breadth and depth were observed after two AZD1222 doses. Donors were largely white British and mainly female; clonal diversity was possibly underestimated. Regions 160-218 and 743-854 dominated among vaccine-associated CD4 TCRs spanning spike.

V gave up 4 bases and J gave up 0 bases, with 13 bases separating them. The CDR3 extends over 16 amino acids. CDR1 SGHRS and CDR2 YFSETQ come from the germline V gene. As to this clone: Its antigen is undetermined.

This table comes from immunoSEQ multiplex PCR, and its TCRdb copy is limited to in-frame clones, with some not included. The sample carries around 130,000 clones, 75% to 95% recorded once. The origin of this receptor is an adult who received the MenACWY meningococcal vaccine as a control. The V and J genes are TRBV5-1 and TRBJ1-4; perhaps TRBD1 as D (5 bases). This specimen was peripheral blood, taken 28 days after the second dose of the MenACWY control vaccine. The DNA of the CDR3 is TGCGCCAGCAGCCTGACAGAGATCGCAACTAATGAAAAACTGTTTTTT. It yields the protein CASSLTEIATNEKLFF.